This TCR beta chain appears in the sequencing data of a study of blood T cell repertoires in COVID-19. Whole-study context: COVID-19 samples collected from the United States, Italy and Spain covered acute and convalescent phases. Nucleic acid was either cDNA or gDNA, and it came from T cells, B-cell-depleted T cells, or PBMCs.

In the original analysis: Researchers report that nucleated cell counts were estimated from reference gene primer amplification. Method: immunoSEQ multiplex PCR; TCRdb's copy keeps in-frame clones and lacks some. The DNA gave D and trimming, while V, J and clone size come from that table. The sample gives fewer than 55,000 clones, 88% of which show up once; over 2.5% is in the top ten. Germline CDR1 is SEHNR and CDR2 is FQNEAQ (reference sequence). Trimming removed 6 bases at V and 6 bases at J, with 11 bases between. The CDR3 length is 12 residues. Input material: peripheral blood. The chain uses TRBV7-9 and TRBJ1-1; D call uncertain. This receptor was taken from a man aged 50-59 years with active COVID-19. The chain's CDR3 is CASSGLAAEAFF. CDR3 bases: TGTGCCAGCAGTGGGTTGGCGGCTGAAGCTTTCTTT. Combining the CDR3 with reference TRBV7-9 and TRBJ1-1 gives the whole variable domain DTGVSQNPRHKITKRGQNVTFRCDPISEHNRLYWYRQTLGQGPEFLTYFQNEAQLEKSRLLSDRFSAERPKGSFSTLEIQRTEQGDSAMYLCASSGLAAEAFFGQGTRLTVV.